The 9 T cell receptor beta chains given below trace back to one sample, sequenced in a study of blood T cell repertoires in COVID-19. Some clones are missing from TCRdb's copy, which holds only in-frame ones; the method was immunoSEQ multiplex PCR. The top ten hold 2.9% of the sample, which has approximately 200,000 clones, 80% to 90% seen once. The sequencing input was peripheral blood. These receptors were collected from a man in his fifties who had recovered from COVID-19.

This chain links TRBV18 with TRBJ1-3, with a tentative D call TRBD1 (6 bases). The V end was cut by 0 bases, the J end by 1 base, with 7 bases between. Germline V CDR1 and CDR2: KGHSH, LQKENI. The CDR3 extends over 15 amino acids. Written as DNA, the CDR3 is TGTGCCAGCTCACCACCTACAGGGTCTGGAAACACCATATATTTT. It codes for CASSPPTGSGNTIYF.

The CDR3 nucleotides are TGTGCCACCAGTGTCGGGGGCAATCAGCCCCAGCATTTT. Its translation: CATSVGGNQPQHF. The chain employs TRBV24-1 and TRBJ1-5; D gene unclear. CDR3 length: 13 amino acids. V lost 5 bases to trimming and J lost 2 bases, with 6 bases between them. Germline lookup yields CDR1 KGHDR and CDR2 SFDVKD.

J is TRBJ2-1 and V is TRBV11-2, with 8 bases fitting TRBD1. Germline CDR1 reads SGHAT; CDR2 reads FQNNGV. There are 12 residues in the CDR3. With 1 base clipped from V and 14 bases from J, the junction kept 4 bases outside the gene matches. The CDR3 loop reads CASSLVPGGEFF. DNA for the CDR3: TGTGCCAGCAGCTTAGTTCCAGGGGGCGAGTTCTTC.

This rearrangement joins TRBV15 to TRBJ2-1; TRBD1 aligns across 9 bases. J gave up 5 bases and V 1 base, and 6 bases lay outside the gene matches. The germline V gene has CDR1 LNHNV and CDR2 YYDKDF (reference sequence). The CDR3 has 16 residues. The CDR3 bases are TGTGCCACCAGCAGAGGACGGGACAGGGAGAACAATGAGCAGTTCTTC. Its protein product is CATSRGRDRENNEQFF.

This chain links TRBV28 with TRBJ2-7; maybe TRBD2 (6 bases). CDR1 and CDR2 from the germline V gene are MDHEN and SYDVKM. Trimming shortened V by 3 bases and J by 8 bases, and 11 bases separated the two germline ends. The CDR3 has 12 amino acids. CDR3 DNA sequence: TGTGCCAGCAGTTTCCAGACTAGTAAGCAGTACTTC. This translates into CASSFQTSKQYF.

The chain carries TRBV7-2 and TRBJ2-7; TRBD2 matches at 12 bases. Unmatched junction bases numbered 5, after V lost 1 base and J lost 7 bases. CDR3 length: 15 residues. In germline, CDR1 is SGHTA, CDR2 FQGNSA. The CDR3 DNA reads TGTGCCAGCAGCTTAGGACTAGCGGGAGTGGGTGAGCAGTACTTC. It encodes CASSLGLAGVGEQYF. The variable domain in full, completed from reference TRBV7-2 and TRBJ2-7, reads GAGVSQSPSNKVTEKGKDVELRCDPISGHTALYWYRQSLGQGLEFLIYFQGNSAPDKSGLPSDRFSAERTGGSVSTLTIQRTQQEDSAVYLCASSLGLAGVGEQYFGPGTRLTVT.

This clone was observed a handful of times. The rearrangement uses TRBV2 and TRBJ1-5, with D unclear. Per germline, CDR1 SNHLY and CDR2 FYNNEI. CDR3 size: 14 residues. Trimming pared 6 bases from V and 0 bases from J, leaving 9 bases between. The CDR3 coding sequence is TGTGCCAGCAGCCGTTTAAATAGCAATCAGCCCCAGCATTTT. It yields the protein CASSRLNSNQPQHF.

This chain links TRBV5-8 with TRBJ1-5; 7 bases align to TRBD1. This CDR3 spans 15 amino acids. The J segment lost 2 bases and the V segment lost 4 bases, leaving 6 bases of the junction unmatched. The germline V gene has CDR1 SGHTS and CDR2 YDEGEE. In DNA, the CDR3 is TGTGCCAGCAGCCGTCGACAGGGTCGCAATCAGCCCCAGCATTTT. This encodes CASSRRQGRNQPQHF.

This rearrangement joins TRBV28 to TRBJ2-7; possible D gene TRBD2, 6 bases. Trimming cost V 3 bases and J 3 bases, with 12 bases left between them. Germline-derived CDR1 and CDR2 are MDHEN and SYDVKM. The CDR3 has 14 residues. Written as DNA, the CDR3 is TGTGCCAGCAGTTTTGGCGGGGCGGTCTACGAGCAGTACTTC. Translation gives CASSFGGAVYEQYF.